The 18 T cell receptor beta chains below all came from one sample that was sequenced in a study of T cell repertoires in aging, cancer and after chemotherapy. The template was genomic DNA from peripheral blood, not RNA. TRB rearrangements spanning V, D and J were amplified using mixed TRB-A/B primers. TCRdb passed the multiplex PCR reads through MiXCR, listing each CDR3 protein once. This sample has about 1,200 distinct CDR3 sequences, with 20% to 25% found just once. The sequenced sample was blood. The receptors originated from a human donor with a blood cancer.

Regarding this clonotype: A clone one base away is much larger, so this may be a read error. The V call is TRBV7-9, the J call TRBJ2-7; 9 bases line up with TRBD1. The CDR3 totals 14 residues. In germline, CDR1 is SEHNR, CDR2 FQNEAQ (reference sequence). CDR3 amino acids: CSSSPVWDRVEQYF. The CDR3 nucleotides are TGTTCCAGCAGCCCAGTATGGGACAGGGTCGAGCAGTACTTC. The variable domain in full, with the rest retrieved from reference TRBV7-9 and TRBJ2-7, is DTGVSQNPRHKITKRGQNVTFRCDPISEHNRLYWYRQTLGQGPEFLTYFQNEAQLEKSRLLSDRFSAERPKGSFSTLEIQRTEQGDSAMYLCSSSPVWDRVEQYFGPGTRLTVT.

This clonotype rates as medium-sized (0.01 to 0.1%). The CDR3 region is CAISGMMEGKLVQFF. CDR3 sequence (DNA): TGTGCCATCAGCGGAATGATGGAGGGGAAATTGGTGCAGTTCTTC. The rearrangement uses TRBV10-3 and TRBJ2-1; D is perhaps TRBD2 (6 bases). CDR3 length: 15 residues. The V gene's germline CDR1 is ENHRY and CDR2 SYGVKD. V lost 6 bases, J lost 12 bases, and 24 bases lay in between.

By its share, this clonotype is large. CDR3 sequence: CASSPTGGEYEQYF. CDR3 in DNA: TGTGCCAGTAGTCCAACAGGGGGCGAGTACGAGCAGTACTTC. The genes are TRBV19 and TRBJ2-7, with TRBD1 matching 9 bases. CDR1 and CDR2 (germline): LNHDA, SQIVND (reference sequence). The CDR3 is 14 amino acids. The V and J ends lost 5 bases and 4 bases, in that order; junction bases with no gene match: 6.

This chain uses TRBV20-1 with TRBJ2-7, with TRBD2 matching 7 bases. This CDR3 has 14 residues. After removal of 3 bases from V and 6 bases from J, the junction contained 11 bases not matched to a gene. Germline values: CDR1 DFQATT, CDR2 SNEGSKA (reference sequence). This chain's CDR3 is CSARGGWGVGEQYF. The CDR3 DNA follows: TGCAGTGCTAGGGGGGGGTGGGGAGTGGGCGAGCAGTACTTC.

To note about this clonotype: Germline and junction disagree at one end, which may indicate a read error. J is TRBJ2-1 and V is TRBV4-1; the match to TRBD2 covers 7 bases. Per germline, CDR1 MGHRA and CDR2 YSYEKL. CDR3 length equals 15 residues. Written as DNA, the CDR3 is TGCGCCAGCAGACCCCCGGGGAGGGGCTACGATGAGCAGTTCTTC. Its translation: CASRPPGRGYDEQFF.

This clonotype is medium-sized (0.01 to 0.1%) in the sample. The chain recombines TRBV12-3 or TRBV12-4 with TRBJ1-3; 7 bases align to TRBD1. This CDR3 region has 15 residues. J lost 2 bases, V lost 6 bases, and 7 bases had no gene match. DNA for the CDR3: TGTGCCAGCAGCCCCCCGACAGGGACTGGAAACACCATATATTTT. Translation: CASSPPTGTGNTIYF.

By sample share, this clonotype is medium-sized (0.01 to 0.1%). This CDR3 reads CASSLSDRGGEAFF. The CDR3 nucleotides are TGTGCCAGCAGCTTATCCGACAGGGGTGGCGAAGCTTTCTTT. The chain is built from TRBV12-3 or TRBV12-4 and TRBJ1-1; the match to TRBD1 covers 8 bases. The CDR3 is made up of 14 amino acids. V lost 6 bases to trimming and J lost 8 bases; unmatched junction nucleotides: 11.

The chain couples TRBV7-6 to TRBJ2-2; 9 bases line up with TRBD2. Trimming at V came to 3 bases and at J to 6 bases, leaving 5 bases not matched to a gene. Germline V gene sequence: CDR1 SGHVS, CDR2 FNYEAQ. The length of the CDR3 is 15 residues. CDR3 DNA sequence: TGTGCCAGCAGCTTCGGCGGGGGGGGGCCCGGGGAGCTGTTTTTT. Translation: CASSFGGGGPGELFF.

This clonotype qualifies as large. The rearrangement links TRBV30 to TRBJ2-5; D might be TRBD2 (7 bases). V was shortened by 5 bases and J by 7 bases, with 14 bases between the two germline ends. Germline loops: CDR1 GTSNPN, CDR2 SVGIG (reference sequence). The CDR3 covers 12 residues. The CDR3 here is CAWGREGVTQYF. As DNA, the CDR3 is TGTGCCTGGGGGAGGGAGGGGGTGACCCAGTACTTC. Filled out from reference TRBV30 and TRBJ2-5, the complete variable domain reads SQTIHQWPATLVQPVGSPLSLECTVEGTSNPNLYWYRQAAGRGLQLLFYSVGIGQISSEVPQNLSASRPQDRQFILSSKKLLLSDSGFYLCAWGREGVTQYFGPGTRLLVL.

This clonotype is large (0.1 to 1%) by share. The rearrangement uses TRBV6-1 and TRBJ2-6; TRBD1 aligns across 7 bases. This CDR3 is 17 amino acids long. Germline V lookup: CDR1 MNHNS, CDR2 SASEGT. The ends lost 0 bases at V and 3 bases at J; junction bases unmatched: 5. CDR3 sequence reads: CASSEAPGGGGANVLTF. Written as DNA, the CDR3 is TGTGCCAGCAGTGAAGCGCCAGGGGGTGGTGGGGCCAACGTCCTGACTTTC.

V is TRBV11-3 and J is TRBJ2-5; the D is unclear. Germline CDR1 SGHNT, CDR2 YENEEA. Deletions cut 3 bases from V and 5 bases from J, with 4 bases between. CDR3 length: 11 amino acids. The CDR3 bases are TGTGCCAGCAGCTTGGGGGAGACCCAGTACTTC. The encoded protein is CASSLGETQYF.

By sample share, this clonotype is medium-sized. This chain joins TRBV7-9 and TRBJ2-1; D may be TRBD1 or TRBD2 (5 bases each). CDR3 size: 15 residues. Germline CDR1 SEHNR, CDR2 FQNEAQ (reference sequence). V was trimmed by 5 bases and J by 5 bases, leaving 16 bases between them. The CDR3 is CASSRPKGSNNEQFF. For the CDR3, the DNA is TGTGCCAGCAGCCGACCAAAGGGGAGCAACAATGAGCAGTTCTTC.

This clonotype is judged large. The rearrangement links TRBV10-3 to TRBJ1-2; D is ambiguous. The CDR3 loop spans 13 amino acids. Germline V CDR1 and CDR2: ENHRY, SYGVKD. The V and J ends lost 10 bases and 0 bases respectively, with 12 bases between them. In DNA, the CDR3 is TGTGCCACCCCTAGGACTACTAACTATGGCTACACCTTC. Amino acids: CATPRTTNYGYTF.

This clonotype is categorized as large. The chain has TRBV29-1 and TRBJ1-1; D is uncertain. The CDR3 sequence is 14 residues long. Germline lookup yields CDR1 SQVTM and CDR2 ANQGSEA. CDR3 protein: CASLLQSGITEAFF. CDR3 nucleotide sequence: TGCGCGAGCCTTCTCCAAAGCGGTATCACTGAAGCTTTCTTT.

J is TRBJ2-5 and V is TRBV7-9, with 8 bases matching TRBD2. The trim removed 2 bases at V and 9 bases at J, leaving 2 bases unmatched. Looked up from germline, CDR1 is SEHNR and CDR2 is FQNEAQ (reference sequence). The CDR3 contains 12 residues. CDR3 DNA sequence: TGTGCCAGCAGCTTATTAGCGGGATCCCAGTACTTC. It is translated as CASSLLAGSQYF.

As concerns this clonotype: This may come from a read error, since a much larger clone is one base off. The rearrangement uses TRBV27 and TRBJ1-5, with D maybe TRBD1 (5 bases). With 6 bases removed from V and 7 bases from J, the gap between germline ends came to 19 bases. The V gene's germline CDR1 is MNHEY and CDR2 SMNVEV (reference sequence). The CDR3 has 15 amino acids. Written as DNA, the CDR3 is TGTGCCAGCAGAAACCTAGCAGGGATCAAACAGCCCCAGCATTTT. It codes for CASRNLAGIKQPQHF.

The V and J genes are TRBV11-1 and TRBJ2-3; 7 bases align to TRBD2. Germline trimming cut 8 bases from V and 6 bases from J; bases unmatched to any gene: 11. Germline-derived CDR1 and CDR2 are SGHAT and FQDESV (reference sequence). CDR3 length: 14 amino acids. The CDR3 is CASSPGEGLDTQYF. The CDR3 DNA reads as TGTGCCAGCTCCCCGGGGGAGGGCCTGGATACGCAGTATTTT.

This clonotype is classed as large. The chain recombines TRBV19 with TRBJ2-1, with 7 bases matching TRBD2. Germline V gives CDR1 LNHDA, CDR2 SQIVND (reference sequence). The CDR3 extends over 14 amino acids. Unmatched junction bases numbered 4, after V lost 6 bases and J lost 2 bases. CDR3 DNA sequence: TGTGCCAGTAGCTTAGCGGGCGCCTACAATGAGCAGTTCTTC. Residues: CASSLAGAYNEQFF.